The rows below give T cell receptor beta chains drawn from one sample of a study of shared clonotypes between healthy human individuals. Only in-frame clones appear in the TCRdb table, and some are missing; sequencing was by immunoSEQ multiplex PCR. The data hold more than 1.2 million clones, with roughly 98.5% observed a single time. Sample: naive CD4+ T cells sorted from blood. Every receptor here comes from a man aged 25-40 years in good health. CDR3s include the opening cysteine and the closing phenylalanine or tryptophan. A D gene is named only where the DNA matches it firmly. Not all rows give a size; the values are once, few, many and, for expanded clones, a class.

d_call j_call v_call clone_size cdr3_nt cdr3_aa
NA TRBJ2-7 TRBV6-1 NA TGTGCCAGCAGTGAAGCAGCAGGGATCCCCTACGAGCAGTACTTC CASSEAAGIPYEQYF
NA TRBJ2-1 TRBV19 NA TGTGCCAGTAGTATGTCCTCCTACAATGAGCAGTTCTTC CASSMSSYNEQFF
NA TRBJ1-2 TRBV10-3 once TGTGCCATCAGAAACGGGGCAGGGGTTAGCTATGGCTACACCTTC CAIRNGAGVSYGYTF
NA TRBJ2-7 TRBV6-5 NA TGTGCCAGCAGTTATTTTGGGTACAGCCAACCCTACGAGCAGTACTTC CASSYFGYSQPYEQYF
TRBD1 TRBJ2-5 TRBV7-9 NA TGTGCCAGCAGCTTCGGGACAGGGAGAGTCCAAGAGACCCAGTACTTC CASSFGTGRVQETQYF
NA TRBJ2-5 TRBV18 NA TGTGCCAGCTCATCGATAGCCGGGACGTTTTGGAAGACCCAGTACTTC CASSSIAGTFWKTQYF
NA TRBJ2-7 TRBV5-1 once TGCGCCAGCAGGATAGTAAAGGCGGGGTCTGGCGAGCAGTACTTC CASRIVKAGSGEQYF
TRBD2 TRBJ2-1 TRBV9 once TGTGCCAGCAGCGTAGTAAGTAGCGGGCTTTACAATGAGCAGTTCTTC CASSVVSSGLYNEQFF
NA TRBJ1-1 TRBV5-1 once TGCGCCAGCAGCTTGGATAGGAACACTGAAGCTTTCTTT CASSLDRNTEAFF
NA TRBJ1-2 TRBV2 NA TGTGCCAGCAGACCCTATTTCTATGGCTACACCTTC CASRPYFYGYTF
NA TRBJ1-5 TRBV28 once TGTGCCAGCAGTTTGCGACTGGCTAGGCCCCAGCATTTT CASSLRLARPQHF
TRBD2 TRBJ2-3 TRBV18 NA TGTGCCAGCTCACAGACTAGCCCCGGGGGGGGCACAGATACGCAGTATTTT CASSQTSPGGGTDTQYF
TRBD2 TRBJ2-3 TRBV28 NA TGTGCCAGCAGTCGGACCAGCGGGGAGTGGGATACGCAGTATTTT CASSRTSGEWDTQYF
NA TRBJ1-2 TRBV19 NA TGTGCCAGTAGTGAAGGGGTCGGGTATGGCTACACCTTC CASSEGVGYGYTF
NA TRBJ2-3 TRBV7-9 few TGTGCCAGCAGCGGTACGCAGTATTTT CASSGTQYF